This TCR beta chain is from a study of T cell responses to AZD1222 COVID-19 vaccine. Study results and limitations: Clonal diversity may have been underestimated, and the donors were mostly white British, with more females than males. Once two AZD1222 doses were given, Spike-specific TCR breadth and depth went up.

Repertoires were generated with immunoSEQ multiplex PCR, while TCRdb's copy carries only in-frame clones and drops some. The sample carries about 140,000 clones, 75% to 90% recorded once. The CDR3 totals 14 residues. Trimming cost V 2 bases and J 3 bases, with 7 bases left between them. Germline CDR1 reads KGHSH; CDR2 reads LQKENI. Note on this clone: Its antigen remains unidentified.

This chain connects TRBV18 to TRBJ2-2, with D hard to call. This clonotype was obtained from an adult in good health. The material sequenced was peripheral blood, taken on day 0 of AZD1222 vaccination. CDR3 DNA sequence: TGTGCCAGCTCACCAGGAAAATACACCGGGGAGCTGTTTTTT. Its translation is CASSPGKYTGELFF.